The 5 T cell receptor beta chains below all came from one sample that was sequenced in a study of identical twins. TCRdb passed the 5' RACE reads through MiXCR, listing each CDR3 protein once. The data hold fewer than 900,000 distinct CDR3 sequences, with about 20% observed a single time. This sample was also put to use in a study of T cells expressing NK-cell markers.

Material: PBMCs. These receptors all stem from a woman aged 18-35 years in good health.

This clonotype has more than one count but fewer than ten. The rearrangement uses TRBV6-2 or TRBV6-3 and TRBJ2-7; a possible D gene is TRBD1 (5 bases). Per the germline V gene, CDR1 is MNHEY and CDR2 is SVGEGT. The CDR3 spans 12 residues. V was pared by 6 bases and J by 3 bases, with 9 bases between. CDR3 in DNA: TGTGCCAGCAGGGACACGGACTACGAGCAGTACTTC. Translation gives CASRDTDYEQYF.

This clonotype has a count of ten or more. The chain joins TRBV20-1 to TRBJ2-7, with a tentative D call TRBD2 (6 bases). Deletions cut 1 base from V and 1 base from J, with 11 bases between. The germline gives CDR1 DFQATT, CDR2 SNEGSKA (reference sequence). The CDR3 runs to 14 residues. This chain's CDR3 is CSARVGGMSYEQYF. The DNA for the CDR3 is TGCAGTGCTAGAGTTGGCGGGATGTCCTACGAGCAGTACTTC.

The V gene is TRBV7-9, the J gene TRBJ2-5; D may be TRBD1 (7 bases). This CDR3 has 16 residues. Germline-derived CDR1 and CDR2 are SEHNR and FQNEAQ (reference sequence). The V gene lost 1 base and the J gene lost 2 bases, with 14 bases spanning the gap. This CDR3 is CASSLGVRGDQETQYF. The DNA of the CDR3 is TGTGCCAGCAGCTTAGGTGTCAGGGGGGATCAAGAGACCCAGTACTTC.

The chain joins TRBV7-2 to TRBJ2-7; D unresolved. Trimming stripped 2 bases from V and 4 bases from J, with 9 bases between. Germline V CDR1 and CDR2: SGHTA, FQGNSA. The CDR3 is made up of 13 amino acids. The CDR3 sequence is CASSLFPGYEQYF. DNA of the CDR3: TGTGCCAGCAGCTTATTTCCCGGGTACGAGCAGTACTTC.

The CDR3 nucleotides are TGTGCCAGCAGCTCAAGGGAGGGCCACTACGAGCAGTACTTC. Translating gives CASSSREGHYEQYF. This chain uses TRBV13 with TRBJ2-7, with 7 positions matching TRBD2. This CDR3 is 14 amino acids long. The junction had 6 bases not matched to a gene; V was cut back by 4 bases and J by 3 bases. Germline V gene data show CDR1 as PRHDT and CDR2 as FYEKMQ (reference sequence). Full variable domain (outside the CDR3, taken from reference TRBV13 and TRBJ2-7): AAGVIQSPRHLIKEKRETATLKCYPIPRHDTVYWYQQGPGQDPQFLISFYEKMQSDKGSIPDRFSAQQFSDYHSELNMSSLELGDSALYFCASSSREGHYEQYFGPGTRLTVT.